This TCR beta chain originates from a study of metastatic and nonmetastatic thyroid tumors. Thyroid surgery was performed in patients who had received no treatment beforehand. This clone has just a few counts. Authors' processing steps: Variation in CDR3 across clinicopathological groups served as the basis for constructing a distant-metastasis classifier in papillary thyroid cancer. TCRdb re-processed the PCR reads through MiXCR. Clone size and V and J calls follow TCRdb, not the original study. The sample lists roughly 28,000 clones, roughly 19% occurring once. This CDR3 spans 13 amino acids. Per germline, CDR1 LGHNT and CDR2 FRNRAP. V was clipped by 5 bases and J by 4 bases, with 10 bases between them.

The chain links TRBV12-5 to TRBJ2-3, with D unclear. The material sequenced was blood. This clonotype was obtained from a female donor with papillary thyroid cancer or a benign thyroid nodule (not recorded which). Some clones in this sample may be carry-over from other donors' samples. DNA of the CDR3: TGTGCTAGTGGTCCCCGCCTAGCAGATACGCAGTATTTT. It translates to CASGPRLADTQYF. Together with reference TRBV12-5 and TRBJ2-3, the CDR3 gives the full variable domain: DARVTQTPRHKVTEMGQEVTMRCQPILGHNTVFWYRQTMMQGLELLAYFRNRAPLDDSGMPKDRFSAEMPDATLATLKIQPSEPRDSAVYFCASGPRLADTQYFGPGTRLTVL.